Listed below are T cell receptor beta chains from one sample, sequenced in a study of CD4 T cells in relation to SARS-CoV-2 and coronaviruses. Clones were sequenced by immunoSEQ multiplex PCR, and TCRdb holds only the in-frame ones, with some missing. The data contain some 65,000 clones, approximately 87% of them singletons. Sequenced material: memory CD4+ T cells from PBMCs. All receptors come from a human donor in good health. Both conserved end residues are part of each CDR3. The D gene is left open where the match is weak. A row's size may be missing; if present it is once, few, many or a size class.

j_gene: TRBJ1-2; v_gene: TRBV15; d_gene: -; abundance: -; CDR3aa: CATSRTLTGSWANYGYTF; CDR3nt: TGTGCCACCAGCAGAACATTAACAGGTTCCTGGGCTAACTATGGCTACACCTTC
j_gene: TRBJ1-2; v_gene: TRBV28; d_gene: -; abundance: once; CDR3aa: CASKTDRTYGYTF; CDR3nt: TGTGCCAGCAAAACCGACAGGACCTATGGCTACACCTTC
j_gene: TRBJ2-5; v_gene: TRBV2; d_gene: -; abundance: -; CDR3aa: CASSEGWEETQYF; CDR3nt: TGTGCCAGCAGTGAGGGGTGGGAGGAGACCCAGTACTTC
j_gene: TRBJ1-5; v_gene: TRBV28; d_gene: -; abundance: -; CDR3aa: CASGGAGQPQHF; CDR3nt: TGTGCCAGCGGGGGCGCAGGTCAGCCCCAGCATTTT
j_gene: TRBJ1-5; v_gene: TRBV12-3/TRBV12-4; d_gene: -; abundance: -; CDR3aa: CASRGESLQPQHF; CDR3nt: TGTGCCAGCAGGGGTGAGAGTCTCCAGCCCCAGCATTTT
j_gene: TRBJ2-6; v_gene: TRBV5-1; d_gene: -; abundance: -; CDR3aa: CASSLGLGAGANVLTF; CDR3nt: TGCGCCAGCAGCTTGGGTTTGGGGGCTGGGGCCAACGTCCTGACTTTC
j_gene: TRBJ2-4; v_gene: TRBV4-3; d_gene: -; abundance: once; CDR3aa: CASSLEWGLPKNIQYF; CDR3nt: TGCGCCAGCAGCCTTGAGTGGGGGTTACCCAAAAACATTCAGTACTTC
j_gene: TRBJ2-4; v_gene: TRBV3-1/TRBV3-2; d_gene: TRBD2; abundance: -; CDR3aa: CASSQDRLAGVLYF; CDR3nt: TGTGCCAGCAGCCAAGATCGGCTAGCGGGAGTACTGTACTTC
j_gene: TRBJ2-7; v_gene: TRBV6-5; d_gene: -; abundance: once; CDR3aa: CASSYSTTVYEQYF; CDR3nt: TGTGCCAGCAGTTACTCGACGACAGTCTACGAGCAGTACTTC
j_gene: TRBJ2-3; v_gene: TRBV10-3; d_gene: -; abundance: -; CDR3aa: CAIRETTDTQYF; CDR3nt: TGTGCCATCAGAGAAACCACAGATACGCAGTATTTT
j_gene: TRBJ2-3; v_gene: TRBV2; d_gene: TRBD2; abundance: -; CDR3aa: CASNGLAGGLDTQYF; CDR3nt: TGTGCCAGCAACGGACTAGCGGGGGGGCTAGATACGCAGTATTTT
j_gene: TRBJ1-5; v_gene: TRBV7-2; d_gene: -; abundance: once; CDR3aa: CASSLDRNQPQHF; CDR3nt: TGTGCCAGCAGCTTAGATCGCAATCAGCCCCAGCATTTT
j_gene: TRBJ2-2; v_gene: TRBV3-1/TRBV3-2; d_gene: TRBD2; abundance: -; CDR3aa: CASSRLAAGELFF; CDR3nt: TGTGCCAGCAGCCGACTAGCCGCCGGGGAGCTGTTTTTT
j_gene: TRBJ1-6; v_gene: TRBV5-5; d_gene: TRBD1; abundance: -; CDR3aa: CASSLRGQGVPLHF; CDR3nt: TGTGCCAGCAGCTTGAGGGGACAGGGGGTACCCCTCCACTTT
j_gene: TRBJ2-1; v_gene: TRBV18; d_gene: -; abundance: -; CDR3aa: CASSPPSAVSSYNEQFF; CDR3nt: TGTGCCAGCTCACCACCCTCGGCAGTGAGCTCCTACAATGAGCAGTTCTTC
j_gene: TRBJ2-2; v_gene: TRBV6-1; d_gene: -; abundance: few; CDR3aa: CASSETRHGELFF; CDR3nt: TGTGCCAGCAGTGAGACCCGTCACGGGGAGCTGTTTTTT
j_gene: TRBJ2-1; v_gene: TRBV18; d_gene: TRBD2; abundance: -; CDR3aa: CASNTGTSVNNEQFF; CDR3nt: TGTGCCAGCAATACCGGGACTAGCGTCAACAATGAGCAGTTCTTC
j_gene: TRBJ2-5; v_gene: TRBV6-5; d_gene: -; abundance: -; CDR3aa: CASSLNAPGETQYF; CDR3nt: TGTGCCAGCAGCTTGAACGCCCCAGGGGAGACCCAGTACTTC
j_gene: TRBJ2-1; v_gene: TRBV10-1; d_gene: TRBD1; abundance: -; CDR3aa: CASSAGTGSNEQFF; CDR3nt: TGCGCCAGCAGTGCTGGGACAGGTAGCAATGAGCAGTTCTTC
j_gene: TRBJ2-3; v_gene: TRBV2; d_gene: -; abundance: -; CDR3aa: CASSEAGRGWDTQYF; CDR3nt: TGTGCCAGCAGTGAAGCGGGACGGGGGTGGGATACGCAGTATTTT
j_gene: TRBJ1-2; v_gene: TRBV7-2; d_gene: -; abundance: -; CDR3aa: CASSSRGGFPEGYTF; CDR3nt: TGTGCCAGCAGCTCCCGAGGTGGCTTTCCGGAGGGCTACACCTTC
j_gene: TRBJ2-7; v_gene: TRBV30; d_gene: TRBD2; abundance: once; CDR3aa: CAWSPGSGIYYEQYF; CDR3nt: TGTGCCTGGAGTCCCGGCAGCGGGATATACTACGAGCAGTACTTC
j_gene: TRBJ1-1; v_gene: TRBV6-4; d_gene: TRBD1; abundance: -; CDR3aa: CASSAQGGNTEAFF; CDR3nt: TGTGCCAGCAGTGCACAGGGGGGGAACACTGAAGCTTTCTTT
j_gene: TRBJ2-7; v_gene: TRBV9; d_gene: -; abundance: once; CDR3aa: CASSVDGGAYEQYF; CDR3nt: TGTGCCAGCAGCGTAGACGGGGGAGCCTACGAGCAGTACTTC
j_gene: TRBJ2-7; v_gene: TRBV6-5; d_gene: -; abundance: -; CDR3aa: CASSYSRQVEGEQYF; CDR3nt: TGTGCCAGCAGTTACTCGAGGCAGGTGGAGGGCGAGCAGTACTTC
j_gene: TRBJ1-4; v_gene: TRBV29-1; d_gene: -; abundance: -; CDR3aa: CSVESARASTNEKLFF; CDR3nt: TGCAGCGTGGAATCAGCGAGGGCCTCAACTAATGAAAAACTGTTTTTT
j_gene: TRBJ1-6; v_gene: TRBV3-1/TRBV3-2; d_gene: -; abundance: -; CDR3aa: CASARGPFSPLHF; CDR3nt: TGTGCCAGCGCCCGAGGGCCGTTTTCACCCCTCCACTTT
j_gene: TRBJ2-3; v_gene: TRBV7-8; d_gene: -; abundance: once; CDR3aa: CASSYLAESTDTQYF; CDR3nt: TGTGCCAGCAGCTATTTAGCGGAAAGCACAGATACGCAGTATTTT
j_gene: TRBJ1-5; v_gene: TRBV29-1; d_gene: TRBD1; abundance: -; CDR3aa: CSVAGGSNQPQHF; CDR3nt: TGCAGCGTTGCAGGGGGGAGCAATCAGCCCCAGCATTTT
j_gene: TRBJ1-2; v_gene: TRBV5-1; d_gene: TRBD1; abundance: -; CDR3aa: CASSWTGGNYGYTF; CDR3nt: TGCGCCAGCAGTTGGACAGGGGGGAACTATGGCTACACCTTC
j_gene: TRBJ2-2; v_gene: TRBV5-1; d_gene: TRBD1; abundance: once; CDR3aa: CASSRQGNTGELFF; CDR3nt: TGCGCCAGCAGCCGACAGGGGAACACCGGGGAGCTGTTTTTT
j_gene: TRBJ1-4; v_gene: TRBV24-1; d_gene: TRBD1; abundance: -; CDR3aa: CATSDKTGANEKLFF; CDR3nt: TGTGCCACCAGTGATAAGACAGGGGCTAACGAAAAACTGTTTTTT
j_gene: TRBJ2-3; v_gene: TRBV19; d_gene: -; abundance: -; CDR3aa: CASNGPGTDTQYF; CDR3nt: TGTGCCAGTAATGGGCCCGGCACAGATACGCAGTATTTT
j_gene: TRBJ2-7; v_gene: TRBV6-2/TRBV6-3; d_gene: -; abundance: -; CDR3aa: CASSYWGQVFYEQYF; CDR3nt: TGTGCCAGCAGTTACTGGGGGCAGGTATTCTACGAGCAGTACTTC
j_gene: TRBJ1-4; v_gene: TRBV5-8; d_gene: TRBD1; abundance: -; CDR3aa: CASNEGQRGNEKLFF; CDR3nt: TGTGCCAGCAACGAGGGACAGCGGGGTAATGAAAAACTGTTTTTT
j_gene: TRBJ1-1; v_gene: TRBV29-1; d_gene: -; abundance: -; CDR3aa: CSVGRGGTGVAFF; CDR3nt: TGCAGCGTTGGGAGAGGGGGGACTGGGGTAGCTTTCTTT
j_gene: TRBJ2-2; v_gene: TRBV24-1; d_gene: -; abundance: -; CDR3aa: CATRGHTGELFF; CDR3nt: TGTGCCACCAGGGGACACACCGGGGAGCTGTTTTTT
j_gene: TRBJ2-3; v_gene: TRBV9; d_gene: -; abundance: -; CDR3aa: CASAGQVSADTQYF; CDR3nt: TGTGCCAGCGCCGGACAAGTCTCGGCAGATACGCAGTATTTT
j_gene: TRBJ2-7; v_gene: TRBV11-2; d_gene: -; abundance: -; CDR3aa: CASSFTSTYEQYF; CDR3nt: TGTGCCAGCAGCTTTACCTCCACCTACGAGCAGTACTTC
j_gene: TRBJ1-3; v_gene: TRBV30; d_gene: TRBD1; abundance: -; CDR3aa: CAWSAGQDHSGNTIYF; CDR3nt: TGTGCCTGGAGTGCCGGACAGGACCACTCTGGAAACACCATATATTTT
j_gene: TRBJ2-1; v_gene: TRBV10-3; d_gene: TRBD1; abundance: -; CDR3aa: CATGTGQGEQFF; CDR3nt: TGTGCCACGGGGACGGGACAGGGTGAGCAGTTCTTC
j_gene: TRBJ2-2; v_gene: TRBV15; d_gene: -; abundance: -; CDR3aa: CATSWGRNTGELFF; CDR3nt: TGTGCCACCTCCTGGGGACGGAACACCGGGGAGCTGTTTTTT
j_gene: TRBJ2-7; v_gene: TRBV27; d_gene: TRBD1; abundance: once; CDR3aa: CASSSETGSSYEQYF; CDR3nt: TGTGCCAGCAGTTCGGAGACAGGGAGCTCCTACGAGCAGTACTTC
j_gene: TRBJ1-3; v_gene: TRBV15; d_gene: -; abundance: once; CDR3aa: CATSGRQLSGNTIYF; CDR3nt: TGTGCCACCAGCGGGCGACAGCTCTCTGGAAACACCATATATTTT
j_gene: TRBJ1-1; v_gene: TRBV18; d_gene: -; abundance: -; CDR3aa: CASSPGQRLGTEAFF; CDR3nt: TGTGCCAGCTCACCAGGACAGCGGCTTGGCACTGAAGCTTTCTTT
j_gene: TRBJ1-2; v_gene: TRBV4-1; d_gene: -; abundance: -; CDR3aa: CASSQAGNYGYTF; CDR3nt: TGCGCCAGCAGCCAAGCCGGTAACTATGGCTACACCTTC
j_gene: TRBJ2-1; v_gene: TRBV19; d_gene: TRBD1; abundance: -; CDR3aa: CASSIGGQGANEQFF; CDR3nt: TGTGCCAGTAGTATCGGGGGACAGGGAGCAAATGAGCAGTTCTTC
j_gene: TRBJ1-1; v_gene: TRBV12-3/TRBV12-4; d_gene: -; abundance: few; CDR3aa: CASRKQQNTEAFF; CDR3nt: TGTGCCAGCAGAAAACAGCAGAACACTGAAGCTTTCTTT
j_gene: TRBJ1-6; v_gene: TRBV5-6; d_gene: TRBD1; abundance: -; CDR3aa: CASRLQGASSPLHF; CDR3nt: TGTGCCAGCAGACTACAGGGGGCCAGTTCACCCCTCCACTTT
j_gene: TRBJ2-1; v_gene: TRBV5-1; d_gene: -; abundance: -; CDR3aa: CASSFQSLKANEQFF; CDR3nt: TGCGCCAGCAGCTTCCAAAGTCTCAAGGCCAATGAGCAGTTCTTC
j_gene: TRBJ1-3; v_gene: TRBV9; d_gene: TRBD1; abundance: -; CDR3aa: CASSPLDRVGGNTIYF; CDR3nt: TGTGCCAGCAGCCCGCTGGACAGGGTAGGCGGAAACACCATATATTTT
j_gene: TRBJ2-2; v_gene: TRBV5-1; d_gene: -; abundance: -; CDR3aa: CASSPGLPKAGELFF; CDR3nt: TGCGCCAGCAGCCCAGGGCTTCCTAAGGCCGGGGAGCTGTTTTTT
j_gene: TRBJ2-1; v_gene: TRBV18; d_gene: -; abundance: -; CDR3aa: CASSRSQRRGEQFF; CDR3nt: TGTGCCAGCTCACGAAGCCAGCGGAGGGGGGAGCAGTTCTTC
j_gene: TRBJ2-3; v_gene: TRBV5-1; d_gene: TRBD2; abundance: -; CDR3aa: CASSLPGGPTDTQYF; CDR3nt: TGCGCCAGCAGCTTACCGGGAGGGCCCACAGATACGCAGTATTTT
j_gene: TRBJ1-1; v_gene: TRBV7-2; d_gene: TRBD1; abundance: -; CDR3aa: CASSRQGGTEAFF; CDR3nt: TGTGCCAGCAGCCGACAGGGGGGGACTGAAGCTTTCTTT
j_gene: TRBJ2-5; v_gene: TRBV18; d_gene: -; abundance: -; CDR3aa: CASSPGFQETQYF; CDR3nt: TGTGCCAGCTCACCCGGGTTTCAAGAGACCCAGTACTTC
j_gene: TRBJ2-6; v_gene: TRBV10-3; d_gene: TRBD1; abundance: -; CDR3aa: CASLRTGDVLTF; CDR3nt: TGTGCCAGCCTTCGGACAGGGGACGTCCTGACTTTC
j_gene: TRBJ2-5; v_gene: TRBV7-9; d_gene: -; abundance: -; CDR3aa: CASSHSGGKTQYF; CDR3nt: TGTGCCAGCAGCCATAGTGGGGGCAAGACCCAGTACTTC
j_gene: TRBJ2-2; v_gene: TRBV3-1/TRBV3-2; d_gene: -; abundance: once; CDR3aa: CASSQDPDTGELFF; CDR3nt: TGTGCCAGCAGCCAGGACCCAGACACCGGGGAGCTGTTTTTT
j_gene: TRBJ2-7; v_gene: TRBV6-6; d_gene: -; abundance: -; CDR3aa: CASSSPTASYEQYF; CDR3nt: TGTGCCAGCAGTTCCCCGACCGCTTCCTACGAGCAGTACTTC